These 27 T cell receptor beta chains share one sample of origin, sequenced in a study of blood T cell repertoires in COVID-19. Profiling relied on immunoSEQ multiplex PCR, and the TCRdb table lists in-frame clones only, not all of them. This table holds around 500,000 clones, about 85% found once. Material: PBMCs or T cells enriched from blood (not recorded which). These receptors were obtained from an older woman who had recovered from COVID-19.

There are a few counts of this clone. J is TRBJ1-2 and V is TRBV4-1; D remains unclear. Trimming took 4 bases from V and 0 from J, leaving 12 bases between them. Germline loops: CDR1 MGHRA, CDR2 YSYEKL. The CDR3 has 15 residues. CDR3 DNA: TGCGCCAGCAGCCGCGGGTCTGCCCCTAACTATGGCTACACCTTC. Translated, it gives CASSRGSAPNYGYTF.

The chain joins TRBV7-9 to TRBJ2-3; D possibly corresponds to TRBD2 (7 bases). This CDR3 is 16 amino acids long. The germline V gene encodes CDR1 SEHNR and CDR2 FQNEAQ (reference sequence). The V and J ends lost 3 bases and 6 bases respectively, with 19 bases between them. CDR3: CASSFSGGPPPDTQYF. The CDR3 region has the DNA TGTGCCAGCAGCTTTTCCGGGGGGCCCCCCCCCGATACGCAGTATTTT.

In DNA form, the CDR3 reads TGTGCCAGTAGTCCTCTCGGACAGATGAACACTGAAGCTTTCTTT. Amino acid sequence: CASSPLGQMNTEAFF. The rearrangement uses TRBV19 and TRBJ1-1; D is possibly TRBD1 (6 bases). The V gene lost 5 bases and the J gene lost 0 bases, with 13 bases spanning the gap. The CDR3 contains 15 residues. The V gene's germline CDR1 is LNHDA and CDR2 SQIVND (reference sequence).

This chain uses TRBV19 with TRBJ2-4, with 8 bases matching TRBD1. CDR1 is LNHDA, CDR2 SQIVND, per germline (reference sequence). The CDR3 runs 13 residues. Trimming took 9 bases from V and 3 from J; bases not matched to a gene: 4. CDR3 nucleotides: TGTGCCAGAGACAGGGGCTGCAAAAACATTCAGTACTTC. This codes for CARDRGCKNIQYF.

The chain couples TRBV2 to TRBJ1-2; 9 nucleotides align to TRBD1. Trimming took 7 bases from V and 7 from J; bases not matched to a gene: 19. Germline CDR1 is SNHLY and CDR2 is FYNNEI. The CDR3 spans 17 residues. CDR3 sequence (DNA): TGTGCCAGCATTGCTCTTCTGACAGGGGGAGGTGAGGGTGGCTACACCTTC. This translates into CASIALLTGGGEGGYTF.

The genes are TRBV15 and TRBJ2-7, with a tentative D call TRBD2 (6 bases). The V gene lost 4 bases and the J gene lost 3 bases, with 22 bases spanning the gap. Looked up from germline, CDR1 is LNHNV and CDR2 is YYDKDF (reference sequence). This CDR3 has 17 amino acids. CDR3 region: CATSIVPIRQGGYEQYV. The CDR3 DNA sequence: TGTGCCACCAGCATTGTCCCCATTCGGCAGGGAGGCTACGAGCAGTACGTC.

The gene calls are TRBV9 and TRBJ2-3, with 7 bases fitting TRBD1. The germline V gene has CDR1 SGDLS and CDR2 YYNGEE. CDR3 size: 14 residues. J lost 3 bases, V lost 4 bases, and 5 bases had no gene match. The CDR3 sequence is CASSPGQTTDTQYF. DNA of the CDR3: TGTGCCAGCAGCCCGGGACAGACAACAGATACGCAGTATTTT.

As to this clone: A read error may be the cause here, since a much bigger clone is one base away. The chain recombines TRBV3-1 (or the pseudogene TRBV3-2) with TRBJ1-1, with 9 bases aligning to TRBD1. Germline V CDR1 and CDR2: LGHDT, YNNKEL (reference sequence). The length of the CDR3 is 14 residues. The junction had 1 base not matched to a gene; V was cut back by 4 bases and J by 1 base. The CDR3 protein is CASSPDRGNTEAFF. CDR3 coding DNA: TGTGCCAGCAGCCCGGACAGGGGGAACACTGAAGCTTTCTTT.

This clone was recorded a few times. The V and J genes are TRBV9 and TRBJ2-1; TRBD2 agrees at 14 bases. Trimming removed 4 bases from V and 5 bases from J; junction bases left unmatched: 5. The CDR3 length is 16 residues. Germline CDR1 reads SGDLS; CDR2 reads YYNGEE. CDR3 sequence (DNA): TGTGCCAGCAGCACCCGACTAGCGGGGGGGGACAATGAGCAGTTCTTC. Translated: CASSTRLAGGDNEQFF.

The CDR3 DNA follows: TGTGCCAGCAGCTTAGCGCGGGACCCATATGAAAAACTGTTTTTT. Translation: CASSLARDPYEKLFF. The chain has TRBV7-6 and TRBJ1-4, with D maybe TRBD1 (5 bases). Per germline, CDR1 SGHVS and CDR2 FNYEAQ. The CDR3 extends over 15 amino acids. The ends were cut back, 0 bases at V and 6 bases at J, with 11 bases in the middle.

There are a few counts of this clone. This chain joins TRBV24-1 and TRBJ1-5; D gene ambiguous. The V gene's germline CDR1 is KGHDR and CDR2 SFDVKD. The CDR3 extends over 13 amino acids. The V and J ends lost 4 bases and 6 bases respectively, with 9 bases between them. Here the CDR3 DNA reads TGTGCCACCAGTGACCCGCCCGGTCAGCCCCAGCATTTT. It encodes CATSDPPGQPQHF.

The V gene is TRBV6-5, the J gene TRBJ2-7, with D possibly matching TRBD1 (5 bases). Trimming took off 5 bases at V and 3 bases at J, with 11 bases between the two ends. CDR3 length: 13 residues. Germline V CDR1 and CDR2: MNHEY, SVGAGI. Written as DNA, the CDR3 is TGTGCCAGCAGTAAGGCAGGGTTCTACGAGCAGTACGTC. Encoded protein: CASSKAGFYEQYV.

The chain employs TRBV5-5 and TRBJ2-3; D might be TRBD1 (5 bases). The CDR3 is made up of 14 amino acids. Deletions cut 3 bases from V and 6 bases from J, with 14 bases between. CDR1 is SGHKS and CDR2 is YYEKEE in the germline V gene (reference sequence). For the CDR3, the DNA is TGTGCCAGCAGCTATCACCCAGGGTCGGATACGCAGTATTTT. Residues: CASSYHPGSDTQYF. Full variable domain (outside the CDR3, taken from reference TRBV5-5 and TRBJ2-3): DAGVTQSPTHLIKTRGQQVTLRCSPISGHKSVSWYQQVLGQGPQFIFQYYEKEERGRGNFPDRFSARQFPNYSSELNVNALLLGDSALYLCASSYHPGSDTQYFGPGTRLTVL.

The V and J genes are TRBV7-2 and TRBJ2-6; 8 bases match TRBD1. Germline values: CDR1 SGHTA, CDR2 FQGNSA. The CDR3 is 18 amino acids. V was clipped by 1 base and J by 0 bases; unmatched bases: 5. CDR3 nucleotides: TGTGCCAGCAGCTTAGGACAGGGGTTCGCCTCTGGGGCCAACGTCCTGACTTTC. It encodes CASSLGQGFASGANVLTF.

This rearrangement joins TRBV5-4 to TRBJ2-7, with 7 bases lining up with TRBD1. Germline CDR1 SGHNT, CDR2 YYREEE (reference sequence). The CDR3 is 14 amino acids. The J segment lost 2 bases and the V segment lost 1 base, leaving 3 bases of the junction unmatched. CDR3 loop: CASSLWGQTYEQYF. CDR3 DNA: TGTGCCAGCAGCTTGTGGGGACAGACCTACGAGCAGTACTTC. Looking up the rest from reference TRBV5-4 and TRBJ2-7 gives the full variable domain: ETGVTQSPTHLIKTRGQQVTLRCSSQSGHNTVSWYQQALGQGPQFIFQYYREEENGRGNFPPRFSGLQFPNYSSELNVNALELDDSALYLCASSLWGQTYEQYFGPGTRLTVT.

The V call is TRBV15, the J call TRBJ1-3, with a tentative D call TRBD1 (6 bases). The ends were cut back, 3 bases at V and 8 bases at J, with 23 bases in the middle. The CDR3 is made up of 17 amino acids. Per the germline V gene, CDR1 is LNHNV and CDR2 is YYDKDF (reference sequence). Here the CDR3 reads CATSSYQDSRAGDTIYF. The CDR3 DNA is TGTGCCACCAGCAGTTACCAGGACAGCCGAGCGGGGGACACCATATATTTT.

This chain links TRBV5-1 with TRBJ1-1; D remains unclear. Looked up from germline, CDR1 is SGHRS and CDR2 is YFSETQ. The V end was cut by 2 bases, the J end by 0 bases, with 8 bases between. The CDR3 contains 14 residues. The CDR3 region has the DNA TGCGCCAGCAGCTTACGGGTCTTGAACACTGAAGCTTTCTTT. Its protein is CASSLRVLNTEAFF.

The CDR3 DNA follows: TGCGCCAGCAGCTTCCGGGACATGACAGATACGCAGTATTTT. Translated, it gives CASSFRDMTDTQYF. This chain uses TRBV5-1 with TRBJ2-3, with a weak D call TRBD1 (6 bases). The CDR3 runs to 14 residues. Trimming cost V 2 bases and J 3 bases, with 10 bases left between them. CDR1 is SGHRS, CDR2 YFSETQ, per germline.

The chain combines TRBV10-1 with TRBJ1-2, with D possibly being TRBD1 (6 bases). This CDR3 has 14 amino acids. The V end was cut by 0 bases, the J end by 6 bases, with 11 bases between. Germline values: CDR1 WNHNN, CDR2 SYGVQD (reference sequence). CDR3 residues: CASSESTRGHGYTF. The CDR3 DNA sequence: TGCGCCAGCAGTGAGTCGACCAGGGGCCATGGCTACACCTTC.

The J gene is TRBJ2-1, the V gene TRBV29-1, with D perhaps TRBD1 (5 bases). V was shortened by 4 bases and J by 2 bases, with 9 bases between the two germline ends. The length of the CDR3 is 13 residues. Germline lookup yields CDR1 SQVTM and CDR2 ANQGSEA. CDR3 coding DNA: TGCAGCGTTGGGCAGGGTACCTACAATGAGCAGTTCTTC. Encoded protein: CSVGQGTYNEQFF.

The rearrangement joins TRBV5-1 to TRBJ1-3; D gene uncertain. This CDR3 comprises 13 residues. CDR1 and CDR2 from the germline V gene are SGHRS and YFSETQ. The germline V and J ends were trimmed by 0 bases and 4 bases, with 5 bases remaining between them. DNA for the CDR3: TGCGCCAGCAGCTTGGACACCGGAAACACCATATATTTT. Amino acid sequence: CASSLDTGNTIYF.

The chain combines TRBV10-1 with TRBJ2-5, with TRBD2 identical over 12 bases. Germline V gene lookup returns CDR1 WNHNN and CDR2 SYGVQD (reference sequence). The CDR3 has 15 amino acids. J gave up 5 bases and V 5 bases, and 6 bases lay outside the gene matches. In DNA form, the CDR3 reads TGCGCCAGCAGTTCGGGCGGACTAGCGGGGGAGACCCAGTACTTC. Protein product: CASSSGGLAGETQYF.

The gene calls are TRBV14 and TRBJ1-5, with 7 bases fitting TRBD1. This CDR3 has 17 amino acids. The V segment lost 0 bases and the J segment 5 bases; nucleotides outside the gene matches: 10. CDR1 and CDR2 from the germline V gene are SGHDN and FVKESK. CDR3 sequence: CASSQERQAGGDQPQHF. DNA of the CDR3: TGTGCCAGCAGCCAAGAGCGGCAGGCAGGGGGTGATCAGCCCCAGCATTTT.

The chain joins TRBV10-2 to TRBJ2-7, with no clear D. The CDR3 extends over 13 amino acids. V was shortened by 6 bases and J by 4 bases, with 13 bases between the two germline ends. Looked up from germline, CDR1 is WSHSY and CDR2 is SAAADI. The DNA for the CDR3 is TGCGCCAGCAGCCGCCGTGAGGTGTACGAGCAGTACGTC. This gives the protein CASSRREVYEQYV.

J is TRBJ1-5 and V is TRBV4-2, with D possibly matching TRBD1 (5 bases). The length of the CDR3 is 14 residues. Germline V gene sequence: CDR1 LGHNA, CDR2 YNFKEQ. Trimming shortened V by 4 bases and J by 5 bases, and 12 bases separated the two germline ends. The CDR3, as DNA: TGTGCCAGCAGCCCCCGGGGGGGGGATCAGCCCCAGCATTTT. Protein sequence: CASSPRGGDQPQHF.

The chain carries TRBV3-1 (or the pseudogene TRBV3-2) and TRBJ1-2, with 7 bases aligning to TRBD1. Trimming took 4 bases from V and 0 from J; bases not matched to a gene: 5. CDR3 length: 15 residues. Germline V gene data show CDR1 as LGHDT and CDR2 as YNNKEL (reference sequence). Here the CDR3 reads CASSRTGEPNYGYTF. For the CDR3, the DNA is TGTGCCAGCAGCCGGACAGGTGAACCTAACTATGGCTACACCTTC.

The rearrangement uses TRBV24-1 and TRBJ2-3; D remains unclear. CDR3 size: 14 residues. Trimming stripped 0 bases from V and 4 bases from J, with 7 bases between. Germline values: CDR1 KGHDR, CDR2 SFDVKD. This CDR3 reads CATSDLNEADTQYF. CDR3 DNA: TGTGCCACCAGTGATTTGAACGAGGCAGATACGCAGTATTTT.